Presented here are 15 T cell receptor beta chains from one specimen sequenced in a study of Ad26.COV2.S vaccination and SARS-CoV-2 variants. Treatment specified: around 19 received Ad26.COV2.S at low or high dose, single or two shots; 5 received placebo; per-sample allocation not given. Specimen acquisition occurred on day 63 following the initial vaccine or placebo injection. TCRdb keeps only in-frame clones here, not all; method: immunoSEQ multiplex PCR. The sample contains 440,000 or so clones, about nine tenths of which appear only once. Sequencing used peripheral blood, obtained in a trial of Ad26.COV2.S vaccine versus placebo. The origin of the receptors is a person aged 18-65 years who received the Ad26.COV2.S COVID-19 vaccine or a placebo.

This clone was picked up one time. This chain links TRBV11-2 with TRBJ1-5; D is unresolved. V was pared by 6 bases and J by 2 bases, with 17 bases between. CDR3 size: 16 residues. The germline gives CDR1 SGHAT, CDR2 FQNNGV. The CDR3 coding sequence is TGTGCCAGCAGTCTAGGACCCGGGGAGGGCAATCAGCCCCAGCATTTT. As protein: CASSLGPGEGNQPQHF.

The rearrangement joins TRBV7-3 to TRBJ1-6, with D perhaps matching TRBD1 (6 bases). The germline V gene has CDR1 SGHTA and CDR2 FQGTGA. V lost 5 bases and J 5 bases, leaving 10 bases between the germline ends. This CDR3 has 14 residues. CDR3 coding DNA: TGTGCCAGCAGCCAAGGGGGAGATAATTCACCCCTCCACTTT. This codes for CASSQGGDNSPLHF.

The chain recombines TRBV6-1 with TRBJ2-1; 11 bases are shared with TRBD2. The germline V gene has CDR1 MNHNS and CDR2 SASEGT. V shed 2 bases, J shed 3 bases, and the junction held 3 bases outside the gene matches. There are 16 residues in the CDR3. CDR3 nucleotides: TGTGCCAGCAGTGAATTCGGGACTAGCGGCTACAATGAGCAGTTCTTC. This codes for CASSEFGTSGYNEQFF.

The V call is TRBV11-3, the J call TRBJ2-7, with a possible D match to TRBD1 (6 bases). The germline V gene has CDR1 SGHNT and CDR2 YENEEA. Trimming pared 5 bases from V and 2 bases from J, leaving 19 bases between. The length of the CDR3 is 16 residues. The CDR3 spells CASSTRGDTGAYEQYF. The DNA of the CDR3 is TGTGCCAGCAGCACCAGGGGCGACACCGGCGCCTACGAGCAGTACTTC.

This rearrangement joins TRBV19 to TRBJ2-1, with 10 bases matching TRBD2. V lost 3 bases to trimming and J lost 8 bases; unmatched junction nucleotides: 10. Germline CDR1 reads LNHDA; CDR2 reads SQIVND (reference sequence). This CDR3 has 16 amino acids. CDR3 DNA sequence: TGTGCCAGTAGTATGCGATCTAGCGGGAGATCTGATGAGCAGTTCTTC. Translating it yields CASSMRSSGRSDEQFF.

This chain joins TRBV2 and TRBJ2-1; D is possibly TRBD2 (5 bases). CDR3 length: 12 amino acids. Germline loops: CDR1 SNHLY, CDR2 FYNNEI. V was shortened by 5 bases and J by 9 bases, with 11 bases between the two germline ends. The CDR3 protein is CASSRGSPEQFF. CDR3 nucleotide sequence: TGTGCCAGCAGTCGGGGTAGCCCTGAGCAGTTCTTC.

Written as DNA, the CDR3 is TGTGCCAGCAGTTGGACAGATACGCAGTATTTT. This translates into CASSWTDTQYF. The chain is built from TRBV28 and TRBJ2-3; no firm D call. Germline V CDR1 and CDR2: MDHEN, SYDVKM. The CDR3 extends over 11 amino acids. The V gene lost 4 bases and the J gene lost 3 bases, with 2 bases spanning the gap.

The chain uses TRBV9 and TRBJ2-3, with D uncertain. The germline gives CDR1 SGDLS, CDR2 YYNGEE. The V gene lost 4 bases and the J gene lost 0 bases, with 15 bases spanning the gap. CDR3 length equals 16 residues. The CDR3 sequence: CASSPLGRSSTDTQYF. The CDR3 DNA sequence: TGTGCCAGCAGCCCCCTGGGTCGGTCTAGCACAGATACGCAGTATTTT.

This clone was seen at least ten times. V gene TRBV6-1 combines with J gene TRBJ2-3; 10 bases line up with TRBD2. Germline lookup yields CDR1 MNHNS and CDR2 SASEGT. V was clipped by 1 base and J by 4 bases; unmatched bases: 2. The CDR3 length is 15 residues. CDR3 residues: CASSEEAGGPDTQYF. The CDR3 bases are TGTGCCAGCAGTGAAGAAGCGGGAGGGCCAGATACGCAGTATTTT.

This sequence joins TRBV28 and TRBJ2-7, with 8 bases fitting TRBD2. Germline V lookup: CDR1 MDHEN, CDR2 SYDVKM. The V and J ends lost 2 bases and 3 bases, in that order; junction bases with no gene match: 12. This CDR3 comprises 17 residues. CDR3 nucleotide sequence: TGTGCCAGCAGTTTAGGGGGCAGCGGGAGAATCATCTACGAGCAGTACTTC. It translates to CASSLGGSGRIIYEQYF.

This sequence joins TRBV7-3 and TRBJ2-1; 11 bases agree with TRBD2. The germline V gene has CDR1 SGHTA and CDR2 FQGTGA. The V and J ends lost 1 base and 5 bases, in that order; junction bases with no gene match: 10. The CDR3 spans 18 residues. The CDR3 protein is CASSLKPLAGVGDNEQFF. The DNA for the CDR3 is TGTGCCAGCAGCTTAAAACCACTAGCGGGAGTTGGGGACAATGAGCAGTTCTTC.

The chain combines TRBV2 with TRBJ2-5; D remains ambiguous. CDR3 length equals 13 residues. Trimming stripped 3 bases from V and 0 bases from J, with 5 bases between. The germline V gene encodes CDR1 SNHLY and CDR2 FYNNEI. This CDR3 reads CASSEGYQETQYF. CDR3 bases: TGTGCCAGCAGTGAGGGATACCAAGAGACCCAGTACTTC.

V and J are TRBV3-1 (or the pseudogene TRBV3-2) and TRBJ1-4; tentative D call: TRBD1 (5 bases). Germline V gives CDR1 LGHDT, CDR2 YNNKEL (reference sequence). V lost 4 bases to trimming and J lost 4 bases, with 10 bases between them. The CDR3 is made up of 14 amino acids. The CDR3 region is CASSPRGLNEKLFF. CDR3 in DNA: TGTGCCAGCAGCCCCCGGGGCCTTAATGAAAAACTGTTTTTT.

This sequence joins TRBV6-1 and TRBJ1-1, with 9 bases fitting TRBD1. This CDR3 has 12 amino acids. The ends lost 1 base at V and 11 bases at J; junction bases unmatched: 2. CDR1 is MNHNS and CDR2 is SASEGT in the germline V gene. The CDR3 here is CASSEDRGPAFF. Here the CDR3 DNA reads TGTGCCAGCAGTGAAGACAGGGGGCCGGCTTTCTTT.

The chain joins TRBV27 to TRBJ2-6; D is possibly TRBD1 (5 bases). Trimming removed 3 bases at V and 0 bases at J, with 18 bases between. The length of the CDR3 is 19 residues. CDR1 MNHEY and CDR2 SMNVEV come from the germline V gene (reference sequence). The CDR3 loop is CASSLGRASVYSGANVLTF. In DNA, the CDR3 is TGTGCCAGCAGTTTGGGCAGGGCCTCGGTTTACTCTGGGGCCAACGTCCTGACTTTC.